This record covers a single T cell receptor beta chain. In germline, CDR1 is SGHDT, CDR2 YYEEEE. V was shortened by 1 base and J by 8 bases, with 16 bases between the two germline ends. The CDR3 has 15 residues. TCRdb's table, derived via immunoSEQ multiplex PCR, lists solely in-frame clones and lacks some. The table lists approximately 120,000 clones, 88% of them singletons. This sample was included in a study of blood T cell repertoires in COVID-19. Study-level background: COVID-19 samples collected from the United States, Italy and Spain covered acute and convalescent phases. T cells, B-cell-depleted T cells, or PBMCs supplied cDNA or gDNA.

This chain uses TRBV5-6 with TRBJ1-5; D is undetermined. The sequence derives from a human donor in a cohort sampled during active COVID-19. The source material was peripheral blood. The CDR3 DNA follows: TGTGCCAGCAGCTTGTGGGCAGCGGCGGATAAGCCCCAGCATTTT. It codes for CASSLWAAADKPQHF.